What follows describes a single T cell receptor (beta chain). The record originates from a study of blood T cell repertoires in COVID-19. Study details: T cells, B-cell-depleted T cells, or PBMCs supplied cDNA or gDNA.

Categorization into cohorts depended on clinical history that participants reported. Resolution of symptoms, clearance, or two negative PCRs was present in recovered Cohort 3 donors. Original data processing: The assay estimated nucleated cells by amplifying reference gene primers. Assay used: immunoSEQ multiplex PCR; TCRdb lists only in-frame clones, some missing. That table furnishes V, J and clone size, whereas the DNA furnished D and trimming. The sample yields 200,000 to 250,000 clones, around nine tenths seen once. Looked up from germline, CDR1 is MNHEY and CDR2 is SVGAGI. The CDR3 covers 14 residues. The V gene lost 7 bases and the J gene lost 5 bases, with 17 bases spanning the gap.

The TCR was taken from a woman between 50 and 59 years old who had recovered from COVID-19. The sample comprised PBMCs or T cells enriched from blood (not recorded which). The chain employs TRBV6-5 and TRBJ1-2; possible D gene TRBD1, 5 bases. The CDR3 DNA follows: TGTGCCAGCAAGGGCATCAGGGATGTTTATGGCTACACCTTC. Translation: CASKGIRDVYGYTF.